This T cell receptor beta chain was found in a study of blood T cell repertoires in COVID-19. Study-level information: Acute-phase and convalescent COVID-19 samples originated in the United States, Italy and Spain. T cells, B-cell-depleted T cells, or PBMCs provided the cDNA or gDNA that served as material.

Study processing details: The authors estimated nucleated cell counts from reference gene primer amplification. TCRdb's table, derived via immunoSEQ multiplex PCR, lists solely in-frame clones and lacks some. The V and J calls and clone size are taken from that table; D and trimming were inferred from the DNA. Of more than 140,000 clones in the sample, about 83% were seen once. In this sample, this clone turned up a few times. Material for sequencing was peripheral blood. The TCR originated in a human donor in a cohort sampled during active COVID-19.

CDR3: CASSQGGTNTGELFF. The CDR3 DNA reads TGTGCCAGCAGCCAAGGAGGAACGAACACCGGGGAGCTGTTTTTT. The chain is built from TRBV3-1 (or the pseudogene TRBV3-2) and TRBJ2-2, with D hard to call. Germline V CDR1 and CDR2: LGHDT, YNNKEL (reference sequence). Trimming removed 1 base at V and 0 bases at J, with 6 bases between. The CDR3 loop spans 15 amino acids.